Listed here are 5 T cell receptor beta chains from one sample, sequenced in a study of Graves' ophthalmopathy and Graves' hyperthyroidism. Amplified TCR beta CDR3 regions were obtained using RNA transcripts as template. Second-round multiplex PCR followed a first-round RT-PCR using HTBI primers. TCRdb called the multiplex PCR reads again in MiXCR, with one record for every CDR3 protein. Here the sample spans about 390,000 distinct CDR3 sequences, roughly 17% being singletons. Sequenced material: peripheral blood. These receptors originate from an adult woman with stable Graves' hyperthyroidism.

This clonotype was seen ten or more times. The V gene is TRBV7-2, the J gene TRBJ2-7, with 7 bases that match TRBD2. Trimming removed 1 base from V and 7 bases from J; junction bases left unmatched: 4. CDR1 SGHTA and CDR2 FQGNSA come from the germline V gene. CDR3 length equals 13 residues. CDR3 nucleotide sequence: TGTGCCAGCAGCTTAGACGGAGCGGGGGAGCAGTACTTC. Translating gives CASSLDGAGEQYF. The entire variable domain, with the rest obtained from reference TRBV7-2 and TRBJ2-7, is as follows: GAGVSQSPSNKVTEKGKDVELRCDPISGHTALYWYRQSLGQGLEFLIYFQGNSAPDKSGLPSDRFSAERTGGSVSTLTIQRTQQEDSAVYLCASSLDGAGEQYFGPGTRLTVT.

The chain joins TRBV6-1 to TRBJ1-2, with no clear D. The CDR3 totals 15 residues. The germline V gene has CDR1 MNHNS and CDR2 SASEGT. The V gene lost 7 bases and the J gene lost 4 bases, with 19 bases spanning the gap. CDR3 in amino acids: CASISQTRSVYGYTF. The CDR3 nucleotides are TGTGCCAGCATATCCCAAACGCGGTCGGTCTATGGCTACACCTTC.

This clonotype was counted many times. This chain links TRBV19 with TRBJ2-7; 7 nucleotides match TRBD1. Germline values: CDR1 LNHDA, CDR2 SQIVND (reference sequence). V lost 2 bases to trimming and J lost 2 bases; unmatched junction nucleotides: 3. This CDR3 contains 14 residues. The CDR3 coding sequence is TGTGCCAGTAGTATAAAGGGGGCCGCCTACGAGCAGTACTTC. Translation: CASSIKGAAYEQYF.

This clonotype has just a few counts. The rearrangement uses TRBV25-1 and TRBJ2-2, with D possibly TRBD1 on 7 matching bases. In germline, CDR1 is MGHDK, CDR2 SYGVNS. The CDR3 sequence is 18 residues long. V dropped 7 bases and J dropped 3 bases, with 24 bases sitting between them. CDR3 protein: CASIMRRGRESDTGELFF. The CDR3 bases are TGTGCCAGCATCATGCGGAGGGGGCGAGAGTCAGACACCGGGGAGCTGTTTTTT. Together with reference TRBV25-1 and TRBJ2-2, the CDR3 gives the full variable domain: EADIYQTPRYLVIGTGKKITLECSQTMGHDKMYWYQQDPGMELHLIHYSYGVNSTEKGDLSSESTVSRIRTEHFPLTLESARPSHTSQYLCASIMRRGRESDTGELFFGEGSRLTVL.

A few counts support this clonotype. The chain links TRBV7-9 to TRBJ2-7; D may be TRBD1 (6 bases). Germline-derived CDR1 and CDR2 are SEHNR and FQNEAQ (reference sequence). Trimming removed 7 bases at V and 5 bases at J, with 18 bases between. The CDR3 is 14 amino acids. In nucleotides, the CDR3 is TGTGCCAGCAACTCCAAAACAGGGTTTAACGAGCAGTACTTC. Its protein product is CASNSKTGFNEQYF.